Listed below are T cell receptor beta chains from one sample, sequenced in a study of T cell changes during pregnancy in multiple sclerosis. Some clones are missing from TCRdb's copy, which holds only in-frame ones; the method was immunoSEQ multiplex PCR. Here the sample spans around 29,000 clones, more than 90% being singletons. The material was CD4+ T cells from peripheral blood mononuclear cells, obtained in the first trimester of pregnancy. The receptors stem from a female donor with multiple sclerosis, enrolled in a pregnancy study. Both conserved end residues are part of each CDR3. Fields, in order: clone size, J gene, V gene, D gene, CDR3 DNA, CDR3 protein. The D gene is left open where the match is weak. Some rows have no size entry. The others give once, few or many, or a class for an expanded clone.

. TRBJ1-4 TRBV7-2 . TGTGCCAGCAGCTTAGGCGGTCTACCAAATGAAAAACTGTTTTTT CASSLGGLPNEKLFF
. TRBJ1-2 TRBV7-8 TRBD1 TGTGCCAGCAGCCCCTACTTGGGACAGGGAAATGGCTACACCTTC CASSPYLGQGNGYTF
. TRBJ2-3 TRBV7-3 TRBD2 TGTGCCAGCAGCCCCGGGACTAGCGGGGGGGGAGATACGCAGTATTTT CASSPGTSGGGDTQYF
. TRBJ1-5 TRBV30 . TGTGCCTGGAGTTCAGGCTTTGGCAATCAGCCCCAGCATTTT CAWSSGFGNQPQHF
. TRBJ2-3 TRBV5-1 TRBD1 TGCGCCAGCAGCTTGGCGGAGGCAGGGGGCCCAGATACGCAGTATTTT CASSLAEAGGPDTQYF
. TRBJ2-1 TRBV4-3 TRBD2 TGCGCCAGCAGCCAAGAATACAGACTAGCGAAGCAGTTCTTC CASSQEYRLAKQFF
once TRBJ1-2 TRBV2 . TGTGCCAGCAGTGATCAGGGAGGGAGCTATGGCTACACCTTC CASSDQGGSYGYTF
. TRBJ1-2 TRBV7-2 . TGTGCCAGCAGCGTCGGAGGGGGGGGTAGGGGTAACTATGGCTACACCTTC CASSVGGGGRGNYGYTF
. TRBJ1-1 TRBV11-1 TRBD1 TGTGCCAGCAGCTCAGACAGGGAAATCTACGCTGAAGCTTTCTTT CASSSDREIYAEAFF
. TRBJ1-6 TRBV30 . TGTGCCTGGAGCCGAGGCCAGGGGTCACCCCTCCACTTT CAWSRGQGSPLHF
. TRBJ2-5 TRBV5-4 TRBD2 TGTGCCAGCAGCTACGGACTAGCGGGGGGGCTTCGGGAGACCCAGTACTTC CASSYGLAGGLRETQYF
. TRBJ2-7 TRBV5-1 TRBD1 TGCGCCAGCAGCATGGACAGGGGCGCCTACGAGCAGTACTTC CASSMDRGAYEQYF
. TRBJ2-2 TRBV5-4 . TGTGCCAGCAGCCCACAGAACACCGGGGAGCTGTTTTTT CASSPQNTGELFF
. TRBJ2-1 TRBV10-3 TRBD1 TGTGCCATCAGTGAGCGGGACAGCTCCTACAATGAGCAGTTCTTC CAISERDSSYNEQFF
. TRBJ1-1 TRBV18 TRBD1 TGTGCCAGCTCACCAACACAGGGGGACTCCATAGCTTTCTTT CASSPTQGDSIAFF
. TRBJ1-1 TRBV6-5 TRBD1 TGTGCCAGCAGTTACTCCGGGACAGCAGTCACTGAAGCTTTCTTT CASSYSGTAVTEAFF
. TRBJ2-7 TRBV29-1 TRBD2 TGCAGCGCTAGGACTAGCGGTGGGTCCTACGAGCAGTACTTC CSARTSGGSYEQYF
. TRBJ1-1 TRBV4-1 . TGCGCCAGCAGCCAAGGTAGGGGTCTGAACACTGAAGCTTTCTTT CASSQGRGLNTEAFF
. TRBJ2-1 TRBV11-2 . TGTGCCAGCAGCTTAGTGAGGCAATCTCGTGAGCAGTTCTTC CASSLVRQSREQFF
. TRBJ1-3 TRBV9 TRBD1 TGTGCCAGCAGCCGTACAGGGGGCGGTGGAAACACCATATATTTT CASSRTGGGGNTIYF
once TRBJ1-3 TRBV7-8 . TGTGCCAGCAGCTTAGCGCCTGCGCGCGGAGGAAACACCATATATTTT CASSLAPARGGNTIYF
once TRBJ1-4 TRBV7-9 TRBD1 TGTGCCAGCAGCTTAGGTCTACAGGGGGGGAGTTGGAATGAAAAACTGTTTTTT CASSLGLQGGSWNEKLFF
. TRBJ1-2 TRBV10-3 . TGTGCCATCAGTGACGGGGAGCCTTATGGCTACACCTTC CAISDGEPYGYTF
. TRBJ2-5 TRBV7-9 . TGTGCCAGCAGCCCAGGGGATTGGCAGGGAAGTCGGCAAGAGACCCAGTACTTC CASSPGDWQGSRQETQYF
. TRBJ2-5 TRBV5-1 . TGCGCCAGCAACCGTATTGCGGAAGAGACCCAGTACTTC CASNRIAEETQYF
. TRBJ1-4 TRBV18 . TGTGCCAGCTCACCTTACAGCACCCATTGGGAAAAACTGTTTTTT CASSPYSTHWEKLFF
. TRBJ1-5 TRBV27 . TGTGCCAGCAGGCTGGGGGGACGGCACTATAGCAATCAGCCCCAGCATTTT CASRLGGRHYSNQPQHF
. TRBJ1-2 TRBV2 . TGTGCCAGCAGTGCGGGGGCTAACTATGGCTACACCTTC CASSAGANYGYTF
. TRBJ2-5 TRBV5-1 . TGCGCCAGCAGCCTGGGACATGGGCAAGAGACCCAGTACTTC CASSLGHGQETQYF
. TRBJ1-2 TRBV12-1 . TGTGCCAGCAGATCCAGCTGGGAGGGACCCTACTATGGCTACACCTTC CASRSSWEGPYYGYTF
. TRBJ1-5 TRBV5-6 . TGTGCCAGCAGCTTGTTCCCGACTTCCAATCAGCCCCAGCATTTT CASSLFPTSNQPQHF
. TRBJ1-1 TRBV16 . TGTGCCAGCAGCCAATTTGGGACAACTGAAGCTTTCTTT CASSQFGTTEAFF
. TRBJ2-1 TRBV4-1 TRBD2 TGCGCCAGCCGAGCGGGACTAGCGGGGGACAATGAGCAGTTCTTC CASRAGLAGDNEQFF
. TRBJ1-2 TRBV6-5 . TGTGCCAGCAGGCGGGCATCGACTAACTATGGCTACACCTTC CASRRASTNYGYTF
. TRBJ2-3 TRBV5-1 TRBD2 TGCGCCAGCAGCTTGAATCCAGCGGGGGGTACAGATACGCAGTATTTT CASSLNPAGGTDTQYF
. TRBJ2-7 TRBV9 TRBD1 TGTGCCAGCAGCCCTCCGGGACAGGTATACGAGCAGTACTTC CASSPPGQVYEQYF
few TRBJ2-1 TRBV7-2 TRBD2 TGTGCCAGCAGCTTAGCGAGTGGAGCGGGGGGCCGCTACAATGAGCAGTTCTTC CASSLASGAGGRYNEQFF
. TRBJ1-5 TRBV2 . TGTGCCAGCAGTGTGGATAGCGGGGGTCAGCCCCAGCATTTT CASSVDSGGQPQHF
. TRBJ1-2 TRBV5-5 . TGTGCCAGCAGCTTGAGCCTAGGCAGAAACTATGGCTACACCTTC CASSLSLGRNYGYTF
. TRBJ2-1 TRBV19 TRBD2 TGTGCCACCTTACTAGCGGGGGGGCGTAATGAGCAGTTCTTC CATLLAGGRNEQFF
. TRBJ2-1 TRBV12-5 TRBD2 TGTGCTAGTGGCTTAGCGGGGGGGCGTGAGCAGTTCTTC CASGLAGGREQFF
. TRBJ1-2 TRBV19 . TGTGCCAGTAGAGCCCTAGGCGGGATCAGGGACGGCTACACCTTC CASRALGGIRDGYTF
. TRBJ1-2 TRBV5-1 TRBD1 TGCGCCAGCAGCTTAACGACAGGGGGAAGGGATGGCTACACCTTC CASSLTTGGRDGYTF
. TRBJ2-3 TRBV7-2 TRBD2 TGTGCCAGCAGCTTAGCACACGGGGGGGCCGACACAGATACGCAGTATTTT CASSLAHGGADTDTQYF
. TRBJ2-1 TRBV4-1 TRBD1 TGCGCCAGCAGCTTAATACGGGACAGCAATGAGCAGTTCTTC CASSLIRDSNEQFF